This T cell receptor beta chain was sequenced during a study of Ad26.COV2.S vaccination and SARS-CoV-2 variants. Study-wide background: The vaccine Ad26.COV2.S was put into the muscle once, or twice with 56 days between.

Worth noting for this clone: The antigen is unknown. Other nucleotide sequences in the sample specify the same CDR3.

This CDR3 is 13 amino acids long. Per germline, CDR1 SGHRS and CDR2 YFSETQ. The V and J ends lost 1 base and 4 bases respectively, with 8 bases between them. Sequencing used immunoSEQ multiplex PCR; TCRdb keeps in-frame clones, though not all of them. The sample has more than 300,000 clones; around nine tenths are singletons. The treatment: roughly 19 received Ad26.COV2.S at low or high dose, single or two shots; about 5 received placebo; per-sample allocation not given. After the first vaccine or placebo injection, samples were drawn on day 63. Findings and caveats of the study: While placebo recipients had lower spike-specific TCR breadth, vaccine recipients had more. A substantial breadth of spike-specific CD8+ and CD4+ T cell responses after vaccination has been reported. An underestimation of total T cell responses may have resulted from the TCR breadth and depth analyses.

The sequence was collected from a person aged 18-60 years who received the Ad26.COV2.S COVID-19 vaccine or a placebo. The gene calls are TRBV5-1 and TRBJ2-5; possibly TRBD1 for D (6 bases). The specimen was peripheral blood, collected in a trial of Ad26.COV2.S vaccine versus placebo. The CDR3 loop reads CASSLFRGETQYF. CDR3 coding DNA: TGCGCCAGCAGCTTGTTCAGGGGAGAGACCCAGTACTTC.